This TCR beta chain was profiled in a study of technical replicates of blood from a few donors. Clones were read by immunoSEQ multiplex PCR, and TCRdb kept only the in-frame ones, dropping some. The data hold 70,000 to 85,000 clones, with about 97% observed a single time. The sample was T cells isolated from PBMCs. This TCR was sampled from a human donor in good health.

CDR3 DNA sequence: TGTGCCAGCAGCCCTGGCGGCGGCGGAGCTGATACGCAGTATTTT. It is translated as CASSPGGGGADTQYF. The V call is TRBV7-6, the J call TRBJ2-3, with no clear D. CDR3 length equals 15 residues. The V end lost 5 bases, the J end lost 6 bases, and 18 bases lay between the germline ends. Germline CDR1 reads SGHVS; CDR2 reads FNYEAQ.